This TCR beta chain was identified during a study of OX40 agonist ivuxolimab in advanced cancers. Method: immunoSEQ multiplex PCR; TCRdb's copy keeps in-frame clones and lacks some. The sample holds around 77,000 clones, about 90% seen once. V shed 6 bases and J shed 5 bases, with 13 bases lying between them. The CDR3 length is 13 residues. The V gene's germline CDR1 is SNHLY and CDR2 FYNNEI. The chain recombines TRBV2 with TRBJ1-2; TRBD1 might be the D (6 bases). The sequence came from an adult with an advanced solid tumor such as melanoma, head and neck, liver or kidney cancer. Sequencing was performed on CD4+ or CD8+ T cells sorted from blood, taken in a trial of the OX40 agonist ivuxolimab. The DNA for the CDR3 is TGTGCCAGCAGCTTGGGACAAAGATATGGCTACACCTTC. Translated, it gives CASSLGQRYGYTF.